This T cell receptor beta chain originates from a study of blood T cells in healthy people across ages. Sample-barcoded 5' priming and a J-beta primer mix drove a second PCR of 7 to 11 cycles. TCRdb used MiXCR to reprocess the 5' RACE reads, holding one entry per CDR3 protein. Of more than 1 million distinct CDR3 sequences listed, under 45% are singletons. As to this clonotype: Antigen: not known.

Findings of the study overall: TCR beta diversity was tightly associated with the proportion of naive T cells. As age increased, TCR beta diversity per million T cells fell in a roughly linear fashion. Long-lived donors carried more naive CD4+ cells and greater diversity than aged donors.

Each donor gave around 9.6 milliliters of peripheral blood. The CDR3 covers 17 residues. V gave up 0 bases and J gave up 4 bases; unmatched junction bases: 8. Germline CDR1 and CDR2: SGDLS and YYNGEE. This TCR derives from a woman aged 55-75 years in good health. The chain recombines TRBV9 with TRBJ1-1; 11 bases fit TRBD1. Source material: blood. The CDR3 nucleotides are TGTGCCAGCAGCGTAGACTTCAGGGGACAGGGGGGCACTGAAGCTTTCTTT. Protein sequence: CASSVDFRGQGGTEAFF.